This T cell receptor (beta chain) was captured by sequencing in a study of OX40 agonist ivuxolimab in advanced cancers. On the study more broadly: Patients with prior anti-PD-1, anti-PD-L1 or anti-CTLA-4 therapy were eligible; approximately 40% had some.

The protocol was immunoSEQ multiplex PCR, while the TCRdb copy is restricted to in-frame clones and leaves out a portion. Of 90,000 to 95,000 clones in the sample, 70% to 90% were seen once. The CDR3 length is 14 residues. Germline V gene sequence: CDR1 ENHRY, CDR2 SYGVKD. V was pared by 6 bases and J by 8 bases, with 16 bases between. Anyone with autoimmune disease history or systemic immunosuppression was excluded. On this clone itself: Its matching antigen is unknown.

General study findings and limits: Relative to CD4+ cells, CD8+ T cells on average had more expanded clones. Partial responders at 0.1-3.0 mg/kg showed near-lowest clonal expansion.

This receptor was obtained from an adult with an advanced solid tumor such as melanoma, head and neck, liver or kidney cancer. Sequenced material: CD4+ or CD8+ T cells sorted from blood, taken in a trial of the OX40 agonist ivuxolimab. The chain has TRBV10-3 and TRBJ1-4, with a weak D call TRBD1 (6 bases). The CDR3 loop is CAIRRGLAGEKLFF. The CDR3 DNA reads TGTGCCATCAGGAGGGGGTTAGCTGGCGAAAAACTGTTTTTT.